A single sample is the source of the 27 T cell receptor beta chains below, sequenced in a study of T cell repertoires in cytomegalovirus infection. TCRdb re-derived calls from the reads in MiXCR, one entry per CDR3 protein. The table has roughly 630,000 distinct CDR3 sequences, roughly a quarter seen once; the top ten hold 6.5% to 10%. The specimen was CD8+ T cells from PBMCs. These receptors originate from a human donor in good health (CMV status not recorded). Some clones in this sample may be carry-over from other donors' samples.

The rearrangement uses TRBV13 and TRBJ1-1; no clear D. CDR3 length equals 12 residues. CDR1 PRHDT and CDR2 FYEKMQ come from the germline V gene (reference sequence). Trimming took off 7 bases at V and 6 bases at J, with 12 bases between the two ends. CDR3 DNA: TGTGCCAGCACCTACTACGGCGCTGAAGCTTTCTTT. Amino acids: CASTYYGAEAFF.

This clonotype showed up just a few times. CDR3 sequence (DNA): TGTGCCACCAGCAAAACAGGGGCCTTTGATGAGCAGTACTTC. Residues: CATSKTGAFDEQYF. The chain carries TRBV15 and TRBJ2-7, with 7 bases aligning to TRBD1. CDR1 and CDR2 (germline): LNHNV, YYDKDF (reference sequence). Trimming removed 4 bases from V and 7 bases from J; junction bases left unmatched: 10. The CDR3 has 14 residues. The entire variable domain, with the rest obtained from reference TRBV15 and TRBJ2-7, is as follows: DAMVIQNPRYQVTQFGKPVTLSCSQTLNHNVMYWYQQKSSQAPKLLFHYYDKDFNNEADTPDNFQSRRPNTSFCFLDIRSPGLGDTAMYLCATSKTGAFDEQYFGPGTRLTVT.

This clonotype has a count of ten or more. The CDR3 is CASSRGRTEAFF. CDR3 sequence (DNA): TGTGCCAGCAGCCGGGGAAGGACTGAAGCTTTCTTT. The chain uses TRBV14 and TRBJ1-1; D gene uncertain. This CDR3 region has 12 residues. V lost 4 bases, J lost 5 bases, and 8 bases lay in between. CDR1 SGHDN and CDR2 FVKESK come from the germline V gene.

This clonotype was counted a few times. The gene calls are TRBV7-2 and TRBJ2-4; D is unclear. V lost 4 bases to trimming and J lost 0 bases, with 10 bases between them. Germline V gene sequence: CDR1 SGHTA, CDR2 FQGNSA. CDR3 size: 15 residues. The CDR3 DNA reads as TGTGCCAGCAGCTGGATAGACACAGCCAAAAACATTCAGTACTTC. It translates to CASSWIDTAKNIQYF.

Many counts were recorded for this clonotype. Mismatch with germline at one junction end may stem from a read error. V usage is TRBV7-8 and J usage is TRBJ2-1; weak D call: TRBD2 (7 bases). CDR1 and CDR2 (germline): SGHVS, FQNEAQ. The length of the CDR3 is 13 residues. CDR3 coding DNA: TGTGCCAGCAGCTTAGTTGAGCGCGGGGGCCTCGTCTTC. This sequence encodes CASSLVERGGLVF. The entire variable domain, with the rest obtained from reference TRBV7-8 and TRBJ2-1, is as follows: GAGVSQSPRYKVAKRGQDVALRCDPISGHVSLFWYQQALGQGPEFLTYFQNEAQLDKSGLPSDRFFAERPEGSVSTLKIQRTQQEDSAVYLCASSLVERGGLVFGPGTRLTVL.

This rearrangement joins TRBV29-1 to TRBJ1-3, with D possibly being TRBD1 (6 bases). CDR1 is SQVTM and CDR2 is ANQGSEA in the germline V gene. The V end was cut by 3 bases, the J end by 2 bases, with 8 bases between. The CDR3 is 13 residues long. CDR3 sequence: CSVEGHPGNTIYF. The DNA of the CDR3 is TGCAGCGTTGAGGGACACCCTGGAAACACCATATATTTT.

The chain couples TRBV5-5 to TRBJ1-5, with D perhaps matching TRBD1 (5 bases). The germline V gene has CDR1 SGHKS and CDR2 YYEKEE (reference sequence). This CDR3 has 15 amino acids. V was shortened by 0 bases and J by 8 bases, with 15 bases between the two germline ends. CDR3: CASSLAASGDKPQHF. Written as DNA, the CDR3 is TGTGCCAGCAGCTTGGCCGCTTCGGGGGATAAGCCCCAGCATTTT. The variable domain in full, with the rest retrieved from reference TRBV5-5 and TRBJ1-5, is DAGVTQSPTHLIKTRGQQVTLRCSPISGHKSVSWYQQVLGQGPQFIFQYYEKEERGRGNFPDRFSARQFPNYSSELNVNALLLGDSALYLCASSLAASGDKPQHFGDGTRLSIL.

This clonotype was found a few times. The chain couples TRBV5-1 to TRBJ1-1; no definite D call. V dropped 0 bases and J dropped 4 bases, with 10 bases sitting between them. This CDR3 comprises 14 residues. The germline V gene has CDR1 SGHRS and CDR2 YFSETQ. Written as DNA, the CDR3 is TGCGCCAGCAGCTTGGCCCGAAGCGGCACTGAAGCTTTCTTT. This sequence encodes CASSLARSGTEAFF.

This clonotype was detected ten times or more. CDR3 residues: CASSPETFQETQYF. CDR3 nucleotides: TGTGCCAGCAGCCCCGAGACTTTTCAAGAGACCCAGTACTTC. The rearrangement links TRBV11-2 to TRBJ2-5; D uncertain. The ends were cut back, 5 bases at V and 2 bases at J, with 12 bases in the middle. Germline-derived CDR1 and CDR2 are SGHAT and FQNNGV. The CDR3 contains 14 residues.

V usage is TRBV5-1 and J usage is TRBJ2-2; perhaps TRBD1 as D (5 bases). V gave up 3 bases and J gave up 4 bases, with 13 bases separating them. The CDR3 consists of 15 residues. CDR1 SGHRS and CDR2 YFSETQ come from the germline V gene. The CDR3 reads CASSWTSSVTGELFF. Written as DNA, the CDR3 is TGCGCCAGCAGCTGGACAAGCTCCGTCACCGGGGAGCTGTTTTTT.

This clonotype was detected only once. This may be a read error: a much more frequent sequence differs by one nucleotide. The chain uses TRBV7-4 and TRBJ2-3; D is uncertain. In germline, CDR1 is SGHVT, CDR2 SQSDAQ. The CDR3 consists of 14 residues. For the CDR3, the DNA is TGTACCAGCAGCTTAGTTTCGACATCAGATACGCAGTATTTT. Its translation: CTSSLVSTSDTQYF.

V usage is TRBV29-1 and J usage is TRBJ2-1; D remains ambiguous. The CDR3 is 11 amino acids. V dropped 0 bases and J dropped 6 bases, with 3 bases sitting between them. CDR1 and CDR2 from the germline V gene are SQVTM and ANQGSEA. CDR3 region: CSVEDSNEQFF. In DNA form, the CDR3 reads TGCAGCGTTGAAGATAGCAATGAGCAGTTCTTC.

The rearrangement joins TRBV6-5 to TRBJ2-7, with 7 bases aligning to TRBD1. Trimming at V came to 0 bases and at J to 7 bases, leaving 3 bases not matched to a gene. The CDR3 runs to 13 residues. From germline, CDR1 is MNHEY and CDR2 SVGAGI. DNA for the CDR3: TGTGCCAGCAGTTACTCGGCAGGGGGTGAGCAGTACGTC. Its translation is CASSYSAGGEQYV.

This clonotype has only a few counts. This sequence joins TRBV2 and TRBJ2-7, with D hard to call. Germline assignment: CDR1 SNHLY and CDR2 FYNNEI. This CDR3 has 13 amino acids. Trimming removed 2 bases at V and 2 bases at J, with 7 bases between. The CDR3 reads CASSEHRPYEQYF. The CDR3, as DNA: TGTGCCAGCAGTGAACACAGACCCTACGAGCAGTACTTC. The full variable domain, with the rest looked up from reference TRBV2 and TRBJ2-7, is EPEVTQTPSHQVTQMGQEVILRCVPISNHLYFYWYRQILGQKVEFLVSFYNNEISEKSEIFDDQFSVERPDGSNFTLKIRSTKLEDSAMYFCASSEHRPYEQYFGPGTRLTVT.

This clonotype occurred a few times. The gene calls are TRBV5-1 and TRBJ2-1; 7 bases map to TRBD1. CDR1 is SGHRS, CDR2 YFSETQ, per germline. The CDR3 has 14 residues. J was trimmed by 2 bases and V by 7 bases; bases with no gene match: 6. CDR3 sequence: CASADRVPYNEQFF. CDR3 bases: TGCGCCAGCGCTGACAGGGTACCCTACAATGAGCAGTTCTTC.

On this clonotype itself: One junction end disagrees with the germline gene, perhaps due to a read error. The chain employs TRBV28 and TRBJ1-6, with 9 nucleotides matching TRBD1. The germline gives CDR1 MDHEN, CDR2 SYDVKM. This CDR3 contains 15 residues. The CDR3 reads CASSLWGTGNSSLHF. CDR3 nucleotides: TGTGCCAGCAGTTTATGGGGGACAGGGAATTCATCCCTCCACTTT.

The V call is TRBV29-1, the J call TRBJ2-4, with 7 bases matching TRBD1. The CDR3 length is 13 residues. V gave up 0 bases and J gave up 11 bases; unmatched junction bases: 7. Germline CDR1 reads SQVTM; CDR2 reads ANQGSEA. CDR3 sequence: CSVEDFRGNLQYF. CDR3 DNA: TGCAGCGTTGAAGATTTCAGGGGGAACCTTCAGTACTTC.

This clonotype was seen a handful of times. This rearrangement joins TRBV7-2 to TRBJ2-1; 15 bases map to TRBD2. V shed 3 bases, J shed 6 bases, and the junction held 21 bases outside the gene matches. From germline, CDR1 is SGHTA and CDR2 FQGNSA. The CDR3 is 22 amino acids. The CDR3 is CASSLGRPGLAGGFDGLNEQFF. CDR3 nucleotide sequence: TGTGCCAGCAGCTTGGGAAGGCCTGGACTAGCGGGGGGGTTCGACGGACTCAATGAGCAGTTCTTC.

The V gene is TRBV28, the J gene TRBJ1-3; no reliable D call. Germline V gene lookup returns CDR1 MDHEN and CDR2 SYDVKM. Trimming cost V 6 bases and J 0 bases, with 15 bases left between them. This CDR3 has 16 residues. CDR3 loop: CASSIPGRGSGNTIYF. CDR3 coding DNA: TGTGCCAGCAGCATCCCCGGACGTGGCTCTGGAAACACCATATATTTT.

This clonotype was observed a single time. CDR3 protein: CANTGPEAFF. The DNA of the CDR3 is TGTGCCAACACAGGGCCTGAAGCTTTCTTT. The chain links TRBV2 to TRBJ1-1; TRBD1 is a possible D gene (6 bases). Germline values: CDR1 SNHLY, CDR2 FYNNEI. This CDR3 comprises 10 residues. With 10 bases removed from V and 6 bases from J, the gap between germline ends came to 9 bases.

This clonotype was seen more than once but under ten times. V and J are TRBV4-1 and TRBJ2-1; D may be TRBD1 (6 bases). Germline assignment: CDR1 MGHRA and CDR2 YSYEKL. V lost 6 bases to trimming and J lost 15 bases, with 18 bases between them. This CDR3 is 12 amino acids long. Written as DNA, the CDR3 is TGCGCCAGCAGTCCGGTTGGGGGCATGCGGTTCTTC. Its translation is CASSPVGGMRFF.

The chain combines TRBV7-9 with TRBJ1-5; D unresolved. CDR1 and CDR2 from the germline V gene are SEHNR and FQNEAQ (reference sequence). CDR3 length: 12 amino acids. With 4 bases removed from V and 7 bases from J, the gap between germline ends came to 8 bases. The CDR3 spells CASSSNKQPQHF. CDR3 sequence (DNA): TGTGCCAGCAGCTCAAATAAACAGCCCCAGCATTTT.

This sequence joins TRBV28 and TRBJ1-5, with D unclear. The CDR3 loop spans 12 amino acids. V was shortened by 8 bases and J by 3 bases, with 8 bases between the two germline ends. Germline CDR1 reads MDHEN; CDR2 reads SYDVKM. The CDR3: CASEEFNQPQHF. The CDR3 DNA follows: TGTGCCAGCGAGGAGTTCAATCAGCCCCAGCATTTT.

This clonotype was seen only a few times. The CDR3: CATSRAPGTGGDYEQYF. Written as DNA, the CDR3 is TGTGCCACCAGCAGAGCCCCTGGGACAGGGGGCGACTACGAGCAGTACTTC. The rearrangement uses TRBV15 and TRBJ2-7; 12 bases map to TRBD1. Germline values: CDR1 LNHNV, CDR2 YYDKDF (reference sequence). The CDR3 extends over 17 amino acids. The ends lost 1 base at V and 3 bases at J; junction bases unmatched: 7.

This clonotype showed up just a few times. V usage is TRBV27 and J usage is TRBJ2-1; perhaps TRBD2 as D (7 bases). The CDR3 spans 16 residues. The germline CDR1 and CDR2 sequences are MNHEY and SMNVEV (reference sequence). V lost 2 bases and J 5 bases, leaving 16 bases between the germline ends. In DNA, the CDR3 is TGTGCCAGCAGTTTACCGACGGGGGGCGCGGACAATGAGCAGTTCTTC. It is translated as CASSLPTGGADNEQFF.

With respect to this clonotype: At one boundary the junction diverges from the germline segment, which might be a read error. The rearrangement uses TRBV28 and TRBJ1-5; TRBD1 is a possible D gene (5 bases). The CDR3 runs to 16 residues. Germline V gene sequence: CDR1 MDHEN, CDR2 SYDVKM. The CDR3, as DNA: TGTACCAGCAGTTTATGGTACAGGTCTCGCAATCAGCCCCAGCATTTT. Translated, it gives CTSSLWYRSRNQPQHF. Looking up the rest from reference TRBV28 and TRBJ1-5 gives the full variable domain: DVKVTQSSRYLVKRTGEKVFLECVQDMDHENMFWYRQDPGLGLRLIYFSYDVKMKEKGDIPEGYSVSREKKERFSLILESASTNQTSMYLCTSSLWYRSRNQPQHFGDGTRLSIL.

This chain links TRBV5-1 with TRBJ2-1; 9 bases fit TRBD2. V lost 0 bases to trimming and J lost 0 bases; unmatched junction nucleotides: 10. Germline V gene lookup returns CDR1 SGHRS and CDR2 YFSETQ. CDR3 size: 19 residues. DNA of the CDR3: TGCGCCAGCAGCTTGGATGGCGGGGGGGCTCCGAGCTCCTACAATGAGCAGTTCTTC. Its protein is CASSLDGGGAPSSYNEQFF. The full variable domain, in which reference TRBV5-1 and TRBJ2-1 provide the parts outside the CDR3, is KAGVTQTPRYLIKTRGQQVTLSCSPISGHRSVSWYQQTPGQGLQFLFEYFSETQRNKGNFPGRFSGRQFSNSRSEMNVSTLELGDSALYLCASSLDGGGAPSSYNEQFFGPGTRLTVL.